This T cell receptor beta chain was recovered during a study of blood T cell repertoires in COVID-19. Study summary: T cells, B-cell-depleted T cells, or PBMCs supplied cDNA or gDNA.

The authors' processing: Reference gene primer amplification gave nucleated cell count estimates. The table came from immunoSEQ multiplex PCR; TCRdb's copy has only in-frame clones and leaves some out. The D gene and trimming were derived from the DNA, and the V and J assignments and clone size from that table. The data show fewer than 130,000 clones, with around 84% seen just once and over 2% held by the top ten. V was cut by 4 bases and J by 7 bases, with 16 bases left in between. Germline CDR1 is LGHDT and CDR2 is YNNKEL (reference sequence). This CDR3 region has 14 residues. The sample consisted of peripheral blood. V is TRBV3-1 (or the pseudogene TRBV3-2) and J is TRBJ1-1; D unclear. The clonotype was recovered from a human donor in a cohort sampled during active COVID-19. The CDR3 region has the DNA TGTGCCAGCAGCCCTTTCGGACGGGGTGGTGAAGCTTTCTTT. It translates to CASSPFGRGGEAFF.